This TCR beta chain was profiled in a study of cytomegalovirus exposure and HLA in healthy donors. Findings of the study overall: There was a cluster of highly shared sequence variants that was likely a sequencing artifact. TCR beta sequences numbering about 17,000 were associated with HLA alleles at 0.05 false discovery rate in a later analysis. In a later analysis, most CMV-associated TCR beta chains appeared HLA-restricted.

Of note for this clone: Its specificity is not known.

The PCR used 60 Vbeta and 13 Jbeta primers. Sequenced by immunoSEQ multiplex PCR; TCRdb stores in-frame clones only, minus some. There are tens of thousands of clones in the sample; approximately 80% occur only once, and roughly 25% lies in the top ten. The clonotype comes from a woman in her forties or fifties in good health and CMV-seropositive. Specimen: PBMCs.

As DNA, the CDR3 is TGTGCCAGCAGCCCCGGGACAGGGACAAACATTCAGTACTTC. Amino acid sequence: CASSPGTGTNIQYF. V is TRBV6-1 and J is TRBJ2-4; 9 bases map to TRBD1. Germline V gene lookup returns CDR1 MNHNS and CDR2 SASEGT. Trimming at V came to 6 bases and at J to 6 bases, leaving 6 bases not matched to a gene. This CDR3 is 14 amino acids long.